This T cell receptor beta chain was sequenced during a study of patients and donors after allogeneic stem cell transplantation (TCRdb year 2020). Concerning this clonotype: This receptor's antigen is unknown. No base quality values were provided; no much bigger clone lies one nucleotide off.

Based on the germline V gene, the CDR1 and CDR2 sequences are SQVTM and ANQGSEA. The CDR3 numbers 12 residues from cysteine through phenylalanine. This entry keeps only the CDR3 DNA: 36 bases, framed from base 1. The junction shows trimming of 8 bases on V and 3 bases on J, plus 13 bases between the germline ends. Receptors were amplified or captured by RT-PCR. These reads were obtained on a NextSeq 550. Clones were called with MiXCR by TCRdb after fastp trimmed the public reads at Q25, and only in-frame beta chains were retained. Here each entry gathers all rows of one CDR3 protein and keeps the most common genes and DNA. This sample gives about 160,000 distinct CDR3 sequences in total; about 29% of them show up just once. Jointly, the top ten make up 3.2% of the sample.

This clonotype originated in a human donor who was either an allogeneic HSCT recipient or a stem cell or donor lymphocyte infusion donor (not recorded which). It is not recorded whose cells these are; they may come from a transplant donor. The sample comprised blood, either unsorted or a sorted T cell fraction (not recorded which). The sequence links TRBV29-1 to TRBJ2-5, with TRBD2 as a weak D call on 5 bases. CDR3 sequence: CSHLWGEETQYF. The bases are TGCAGCCACTTGTGGGGAGAAGAGACCCAGTACTTC.